This record concerns one T cell receptor (beta chain) sequence. Its antigen is still unknown. Profiling relied on immunoSEQ multiplex PCR, and the TCRdb table lists in-frame clones only, not all of them. Of under 35,000 clones listed, around 80% are singletons. The time point denotes: week 35, safety follow-up. The investigators gave 300 ug of mutant IDH1 20-mer peptide in each vaccine dose, together with topical imiquimod. This CDR3 is 17 amino acids long. The V gene's germline CDR1 is SNHLY and CDR2 FYNNEI. The V and J ends lost 4 bases and 6 bases, in that order; junction bases with no gene match: 10. This specimen comes from a study of a mutant IDH1 vaccine in newly diagnosed glioma. Study-wide context: With temozolomide cycles, or 4-6 weeks after radiotherapy alone, vaccination was started. In the visit schedule, V12 fell in week 35, while V13 fell in week 47.

Source: PBMCs, taken from a glioma patient whose treatment included an IDH1 peptide vaccine. This sequence joins TRBV2 and TRBJ2-1; 12 bases are a match to TRBD2. This clonotype originated in a man in his fifties or sixties with glioma. CDR3 sequence reads: CASSGLAGERIFNEQFF. The CDR3 bases are TGTGCCAGCAGTGGACTAGCGGGAGAAAGAATATTCAATGAGCAGTTCTTC.